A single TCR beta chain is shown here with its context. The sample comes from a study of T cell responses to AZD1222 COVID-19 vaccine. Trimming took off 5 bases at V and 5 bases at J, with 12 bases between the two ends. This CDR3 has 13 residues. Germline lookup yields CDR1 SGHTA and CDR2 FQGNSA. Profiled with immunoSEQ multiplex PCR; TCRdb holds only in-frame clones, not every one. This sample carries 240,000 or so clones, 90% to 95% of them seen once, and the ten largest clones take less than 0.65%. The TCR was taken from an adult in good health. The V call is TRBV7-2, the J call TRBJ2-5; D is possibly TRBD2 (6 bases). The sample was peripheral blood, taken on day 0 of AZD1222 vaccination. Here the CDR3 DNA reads TGTGCCAGCAGCAATATTGGGGGGGAGACCCAGTACTTC. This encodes CASSNIGGETQYF. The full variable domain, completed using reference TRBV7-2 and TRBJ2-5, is GAGVSQSPSNKVTEKGKDVELRCDPISGHTALYWYRQSLGQGLEFLIYFQGNSAPDKSGLPSDRFSAERTGGSVSTLTIQRTQQEDSAVYLCASSNIGGETQYFGPGTRLLVL.